This T cell receptor beta chain was retrieved from a study of blood T cells in healthy people across ages. V lost 4 bases and J lost 7; bases outside the gene matches: 10. CDR1 SGHTA and CDR2 FQGNSA come from the germline V gene. The CDR3 consists of 16 residues. The second PCR ran about 6 to 12 cycles with a sample-barcoded 5' primer and J-beta primers. TCRdb analysed the 5' RACE reads with MiXCR anew, one entry per CDR3 protein. The table records more than 650,000 distinct CDR3 sequences, about 20% of them present only once. Remarks on this clonotype: Its cognate antigen is unknown.

Findings and caveats of the study: It was held that diversity estimates obtained from one million T cells represented underestimates.

The V gene is TRBV7-2, the J gene TRBJ2-1, with TRBD1 matching 10 bases. This sequence was found in a man between 65 and 79 years old in good health. The sequenced sample was blood. Here the CDR3 DNA reads TGTGCCAGCAGCTACACAGACAGGGGGCGGGGTAATGAGCAGTTCTTC. Protein: CASSYTDRGRGNEQFF.